A selection of T cell receptor beta chains follows, all from one sample in a study of shared clonotypes between healthy human individuals. The method was immunoSEQ multiplex PCR; TCRdb's version includes in-frame clones alone and lacks a portion of them. The data contain fewer than 1.4 million clones, approximately 80% of them singletons. The sequenced material came from memory CD4+ T cells from PBMCs. The receptors here all came from a man aged 18-30 years in good health. Some clones in this sample may be carry-over from other donors' samples. The CDR3 runs from the conserved cysteine through the conserved F or W. Each record gives: J gene, D gene, clone size, V gene, CDR3 DNA, CDR3 protein. D genes are given only for firm matches. Size is omitted from some rows. Given values are once, few, many or a class for expanded clones.

>TRBJ1-2|NA|NA|TRBV9
TGTGCCAGCAGCGTAGATAACAGGACGCGGTATAACTATGGCTACACCTTC
CASSVDNRTRYNYGYTF
>TRBJ1-3|NA|NA|TRBV5-1
TGCGCCAGCAGCTTGAGTACCGACGGAAACACCATATATTTT
CASSLSTDGNTIYF
>TRBJ2-2|TRBD2|NA|TRBV10-3
TGTGCCATCAGTGACCCTAAAGGGGTGACTAGCTCCCGCACCGGGGAGCTGTTTTTT
CAISDPKGVTSSRTGELFF
>TRBJ2-5|TRBD2|NA|TRBV10-3
TGTGCCATCAGTAGGGCCGCGGGACTAGCGGGGGATCAAGAGACCCAGTACTTC
CAISRAAGLAGDQETQYF
>TRBJ1-5|NA|NA|TRBV27
TGTGCCAGCAAGAAAGCCAACTTCAATCAGCCCCAGCATTTT
CASKKANFNQPQHF
>TRBJ2-7|NA|NA|TRBV27
TGTGCCAGCAGTTTACGTCCCGAGACTAGGGCACACGAGCAGTACTTC
CASSLRPETRAHEQYF
>TRBJ1-3|NA|NA|TRBV9
TGTGCCAGCAGCGAAAGCCGGGCCTCTGGAAACACCATATATTTT
CASSESRASGNTIYF
>TRBJ2-1|NA|few|TRBV6-5
TGTGCCAGCAGTTACTCGGTCGGCAGCTACAATGAGCAGTTCTTC
CASSYSVGSYNEQFF
>TRBJ2-2|NA|NA|TRBV14
TGTGCCAGCAGCCAAGAAGTCTTCGCTGGTGGGGAGCTGTTTTTT
CASSQEVFAGGELFF
>TRBJ2-3|NA|NA|TRBV18
TGTGCCAGCTCGGACATAGGACTGTCCTTCAGCACAGATACGCAGTATTTT
CASSDIGLSFSTDTQYF
>TRBJ2-5|TRBD1|NA|TRBV7-9
TGTGCCAGCAGCTCTCTATTTGACAGGGCCAAATTCCAAGAGACCCAGTACTTC
CASSSLFDRAKFQETQYF
>TRBJ2-7|NA|NA|TRBV5-1
TGCGCCAGCAGCTTGGGGGCCGGATCCTACGAGCAGTACTTC
CASSLGAGSYEQYF
>TRBJ2-1|NA|NA|TRBV5-4
TGTGCCAGCAGTCCTACACGACTGAGAGGTGAGCAGTTCTTC
CASSPTRLRGEQFF
>TRBJ1-1|NA|NA|TRBV5-1
TGCGCCAGCAGCTTGGCCCGGGACACCAACACGAACACTGAAGCTTTCTTT
CASSLARDTNTNTEAFF
>TRBJ2-7|TRBD2|NA|TRBV11-2
TGTGCCAGCAGCTTTTTGACAGGTTTAAGCGGGGGGCCCTACGAGCAGTACTTC
CASSFLTGLSGGPYEQYF
>TRBJ2-4|NA|NA|TRBV4-1
TGCGCCAGCAGCCAAGAATTGTACGCAGGGGTGGGCAAAAACATTCAGTACTTC
CASSQELYAGVGKNIQYF
>TRBJ2-3|TRBD1|NA|TRBV4-3
TGCGCCAGCAGCCAAGGCCTGCGACAGGGAGGCACAGATACGCAGTATTTT
CASSQGLRQGGTDTQYF